Sequencing of this T cell receptor (beta chain) was carried out in a study of blood T cells in healthy people across ages. Points from the study as a whole: Roughly linear age-related decline in beta diversity appeared, significant by age around 36.

This CDR3 is 15 amino acids long. With V trimmed by 0 bases and J by 3 bases, 3 bases remained unmatched. Germline-derived CDR1 and CDR2 are DFQATT and SNEGSKA (reference sequence). A note on this clonotype: The antigen is undetermined.

With a J-beta primer mix and a sample-barcoded 5' primer, a second PCR ran about 6 to 11 cycles. Each CDR3 protein is one row after TCRdb ran MiXCR on the 5' RACE reads. The sample yields 1.5 million to 1.8 million distinct CDR3 sequences, approximately 42% seen once. Source material: blood. J is TRBJ2-1 and V is TRBV20-1; TRBD2 matches at 9 bases. The receptor's source is a woman between 18 and 30 years old in good health. CDR3 DNA sequence: TGCAGTGCTAGAGAGCGGGGGGGTTTCTACAATGAGCAGTTCTTC. Translated: CSARERGGFYNEQFF.